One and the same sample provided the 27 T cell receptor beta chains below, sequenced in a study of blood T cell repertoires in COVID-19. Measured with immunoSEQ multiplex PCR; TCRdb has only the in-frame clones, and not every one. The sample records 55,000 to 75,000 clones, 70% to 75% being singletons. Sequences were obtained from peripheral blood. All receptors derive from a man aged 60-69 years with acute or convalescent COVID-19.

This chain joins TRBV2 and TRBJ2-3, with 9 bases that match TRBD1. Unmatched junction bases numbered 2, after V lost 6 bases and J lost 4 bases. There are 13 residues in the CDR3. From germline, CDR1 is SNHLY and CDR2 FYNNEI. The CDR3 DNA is TGTGCCAGCAGGGACAGGGGTGCAGATACGCAGTATTTT. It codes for CASRDRGADTQYF.

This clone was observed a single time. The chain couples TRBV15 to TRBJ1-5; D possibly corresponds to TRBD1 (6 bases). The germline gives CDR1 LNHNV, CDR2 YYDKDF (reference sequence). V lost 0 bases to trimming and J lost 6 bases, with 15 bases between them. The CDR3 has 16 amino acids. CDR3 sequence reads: CATSRDLEQGPQPQHF. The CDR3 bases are TGTGCCACCAGCAGAGATTTGGAACAGGGACCTCAGCCCCAGCATTTT.

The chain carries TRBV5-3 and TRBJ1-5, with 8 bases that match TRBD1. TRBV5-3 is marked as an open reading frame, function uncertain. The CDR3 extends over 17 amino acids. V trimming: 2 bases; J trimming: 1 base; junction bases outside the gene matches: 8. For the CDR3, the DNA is TGTGCCAGAAGCTTAGAACAGGGGGTTTTGAGCAATCAGCCCCAGCATTTT. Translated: CARSLEQGVLSNQPQHF.

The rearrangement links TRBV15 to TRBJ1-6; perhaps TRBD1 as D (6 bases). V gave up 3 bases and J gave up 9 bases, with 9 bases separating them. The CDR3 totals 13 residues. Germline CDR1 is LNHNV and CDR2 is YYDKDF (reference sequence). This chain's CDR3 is CATSRGAGSPLHF. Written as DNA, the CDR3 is TGTGCCACCAGCAGGGGGGCGGGTTCACCCCTCCACTTT. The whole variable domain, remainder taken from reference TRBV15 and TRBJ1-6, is DAMVIQNPRYQVTQFGKPVTLSCSQTLNHNVMYWYQQKSSQAPKLLFHYYDKDFNNEADTPDNFQSRRPNTSFCFLDIRSPGLGDTAMYLCATSRGAGSPLHFGNGTRLTVT.

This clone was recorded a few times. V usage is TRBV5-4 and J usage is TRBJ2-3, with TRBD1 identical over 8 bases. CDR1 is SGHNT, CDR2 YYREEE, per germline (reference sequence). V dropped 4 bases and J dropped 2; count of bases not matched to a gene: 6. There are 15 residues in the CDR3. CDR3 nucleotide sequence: TGTGCCAGCAGCAGGGAGGACAGGGCCACAGATACGCAGTATTTT. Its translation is CASSREDRATDTQYF.

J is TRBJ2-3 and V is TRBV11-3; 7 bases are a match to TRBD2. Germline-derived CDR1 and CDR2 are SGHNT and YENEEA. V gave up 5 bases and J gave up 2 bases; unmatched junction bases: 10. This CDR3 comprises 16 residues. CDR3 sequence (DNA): TGTGCCAGCAGCCCTACTAGCGAGTTCTCCACAGATACGCAGTATTTT. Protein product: CASSPTSEFSTDTQYF.

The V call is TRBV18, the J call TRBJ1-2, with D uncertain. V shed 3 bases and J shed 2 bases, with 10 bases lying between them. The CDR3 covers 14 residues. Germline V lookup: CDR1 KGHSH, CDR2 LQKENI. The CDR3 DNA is TGTGCCAGCTCACCGGACGGGGAGAACTATGGCTACACCTTC. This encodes CASSPDGENYGYTF.

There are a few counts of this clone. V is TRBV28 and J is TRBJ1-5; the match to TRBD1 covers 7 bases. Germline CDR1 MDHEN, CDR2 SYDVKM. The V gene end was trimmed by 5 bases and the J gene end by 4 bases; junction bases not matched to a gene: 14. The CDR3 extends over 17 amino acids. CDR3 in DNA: TGTGCCAGCAGTCTACCCTTGACAGGGAGAGAGAATCAGCCCCAGCATTTT. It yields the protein CASSLPLTGRENQPQHF.

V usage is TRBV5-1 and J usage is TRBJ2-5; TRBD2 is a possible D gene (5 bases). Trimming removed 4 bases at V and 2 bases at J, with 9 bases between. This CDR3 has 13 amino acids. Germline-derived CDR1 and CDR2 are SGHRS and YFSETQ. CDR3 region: CASSPRGQETQYF. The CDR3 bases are TGCGCCAGCAGCCCACGGGGTCAAGAGACCCAGTACTTC.

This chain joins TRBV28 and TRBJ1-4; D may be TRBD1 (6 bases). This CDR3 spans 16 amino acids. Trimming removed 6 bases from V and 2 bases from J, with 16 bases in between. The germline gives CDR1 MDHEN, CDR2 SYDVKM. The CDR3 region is CASSLGGLPTNEKLFF. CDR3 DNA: TGTGCCAGCAGCCTTGGGGGCCTCCCGACTAATGAAAAACTGTTTTTT.

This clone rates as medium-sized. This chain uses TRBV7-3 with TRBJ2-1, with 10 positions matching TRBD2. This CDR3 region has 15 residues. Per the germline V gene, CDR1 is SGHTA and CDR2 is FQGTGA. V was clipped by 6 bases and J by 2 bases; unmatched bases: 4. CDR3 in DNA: TGTGCCAGCAGGCTAGCGGGAGCGGCCTACAATGAGCAGTTCTTC. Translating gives CASRLAGAAYNEQFF.

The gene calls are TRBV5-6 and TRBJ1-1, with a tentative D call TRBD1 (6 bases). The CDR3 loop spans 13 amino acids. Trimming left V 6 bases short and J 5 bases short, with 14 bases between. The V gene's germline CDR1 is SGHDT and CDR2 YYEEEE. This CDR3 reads CASTPPQGTEAFF. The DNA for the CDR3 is TGTGCCAGCACCCCCCCCCAGGGGACTGAAGCTTTCTTT.

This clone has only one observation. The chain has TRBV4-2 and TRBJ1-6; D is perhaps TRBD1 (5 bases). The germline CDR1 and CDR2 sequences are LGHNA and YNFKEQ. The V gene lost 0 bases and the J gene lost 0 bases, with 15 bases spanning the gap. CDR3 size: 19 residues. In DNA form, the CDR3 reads TGTGCCAGCAGCCAAGATTTGCCAGGCAGGGCCTCCTATAATTCACCCCTCCACTTT. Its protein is CASSQDLPGRASYNSPLHF.

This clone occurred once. CDR3 sequence: CASSIGGRLAEAFF. The DNA of the CDR3 is TGTGCCAGTAGTATAGGAGGGAGGTTGGCTGAAGCTTTCTTT. The gene calls are TRBV19 and TRBJ1-1, with D uncertain. The CDR3 is 14 amino acids. Trimming cost V 1 base and J 6 bases, with 12 bases left between them. Germline V gives CDR1 LNHDA, CDR2 SQIVND (reference sequence).

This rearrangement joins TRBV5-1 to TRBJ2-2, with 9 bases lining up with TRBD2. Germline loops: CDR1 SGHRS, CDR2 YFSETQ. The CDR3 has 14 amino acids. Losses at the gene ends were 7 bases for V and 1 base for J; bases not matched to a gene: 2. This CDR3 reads CASGTSLNTGELFF. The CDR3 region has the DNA TGCGCCAGCGGGACTAGCCTGAACACCGGGGAGCTGTTTTTT. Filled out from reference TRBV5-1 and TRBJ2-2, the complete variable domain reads KAGVTQTPRYLIKTRGQQVTLSCSPISGHRSVSWYQQTPGQGLQFLFEYFSETQRNKGNFPGRFSGRQFSNSRSEMNVSTLELGDSALYLCASGTSLNTGELFFGEGSRLTVL.

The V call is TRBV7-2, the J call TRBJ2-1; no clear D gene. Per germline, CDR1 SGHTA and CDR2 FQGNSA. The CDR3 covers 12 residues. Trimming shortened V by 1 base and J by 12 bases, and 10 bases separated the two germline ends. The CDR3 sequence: CASSLVSGGQFF. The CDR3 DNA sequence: TGTGCCAGCAGCTTAGTTTCGGGTGGGCAGTTCTTC.

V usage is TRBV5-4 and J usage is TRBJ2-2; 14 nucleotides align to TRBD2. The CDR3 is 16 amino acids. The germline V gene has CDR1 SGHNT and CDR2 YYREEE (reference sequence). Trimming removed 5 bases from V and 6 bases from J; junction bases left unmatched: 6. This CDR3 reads CASRMTSGGAPGELFF. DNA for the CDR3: TGTGCCAGCAGAATGACTAGCGGGGGGGCCCCCGGGGAGCTGTTTTTT.

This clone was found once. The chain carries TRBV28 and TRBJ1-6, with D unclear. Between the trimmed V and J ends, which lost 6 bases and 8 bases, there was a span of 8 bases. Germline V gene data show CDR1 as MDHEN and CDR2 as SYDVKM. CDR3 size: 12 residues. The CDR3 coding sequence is TGTGCCAGCAGGCCCCCGGATTCACCCCTCCACTTT. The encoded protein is CASRPPDSPLHF.

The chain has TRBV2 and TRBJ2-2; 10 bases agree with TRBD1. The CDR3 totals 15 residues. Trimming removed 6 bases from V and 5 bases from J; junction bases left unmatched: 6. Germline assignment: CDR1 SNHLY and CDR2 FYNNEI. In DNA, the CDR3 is TGTGCCAGCAGAGCCGGGACAGGGGATACCGGGGAGCTGTTTTTT. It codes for CASRAGTGDTGELFF.

Here the CDR3 DNA reads TGTGCCAGCAGCTCGCAGGGAAGGAACTATGGCTACACCTTC. The encoded protein is CASSSQGRNYGYTF. V usage is TRBV5-8 and J usage is TRBJ1-2, with D possibly TRBD1 on 5 matching bases. From germline, CDR1 is SGHTS and CDR2 YDEGEE. The V end was cut by 3 bases, the J end by 2 bases, with 11 bases between. The CDR3 extends over 14 amino acids.

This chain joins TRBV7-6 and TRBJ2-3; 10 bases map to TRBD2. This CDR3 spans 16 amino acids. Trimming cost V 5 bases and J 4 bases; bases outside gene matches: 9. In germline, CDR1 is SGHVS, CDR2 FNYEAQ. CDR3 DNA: TGTGCCAGCAGCGGGACAAGCGGGAGGGCGGCAGATACGCAGTATTTT. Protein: CASSGTSGRAADTQYF.

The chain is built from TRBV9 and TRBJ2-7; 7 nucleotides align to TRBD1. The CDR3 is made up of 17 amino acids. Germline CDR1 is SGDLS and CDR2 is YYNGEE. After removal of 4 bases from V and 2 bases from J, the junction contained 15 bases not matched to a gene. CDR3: CASSPRPDREAPYEQYF. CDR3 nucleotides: TGTGCCAGCAGCCCCCGACCTGACAGGGAAGCCCCCTACGAGCAGTACTTC.

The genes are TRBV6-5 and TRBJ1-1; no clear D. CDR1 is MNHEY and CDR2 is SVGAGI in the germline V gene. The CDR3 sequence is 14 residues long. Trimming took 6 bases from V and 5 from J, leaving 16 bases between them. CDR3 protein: CASRRLPAGTEAFF. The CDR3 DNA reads TGTGCCAGCAGACGCCTCCCGGCGGGGACTGAAGCTTTCTTT.

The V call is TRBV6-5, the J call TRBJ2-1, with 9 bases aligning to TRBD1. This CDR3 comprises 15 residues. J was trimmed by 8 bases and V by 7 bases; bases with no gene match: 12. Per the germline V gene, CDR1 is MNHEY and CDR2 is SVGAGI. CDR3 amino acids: CASTDGTGGRDEQFF. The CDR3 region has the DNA TGTGCCAGCACCGACGGAACAGGGGGCAGAGATGAGCAGTTCTTC.

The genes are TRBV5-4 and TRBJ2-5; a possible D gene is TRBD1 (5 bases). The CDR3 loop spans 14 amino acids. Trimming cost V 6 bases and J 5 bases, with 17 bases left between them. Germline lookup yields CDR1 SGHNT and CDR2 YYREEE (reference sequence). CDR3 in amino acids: CASTTKGLGETQYF. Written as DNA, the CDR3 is TGTGCCAGCACCACTAAGGGGTTGGGGGAGACCCAGTACTTC.

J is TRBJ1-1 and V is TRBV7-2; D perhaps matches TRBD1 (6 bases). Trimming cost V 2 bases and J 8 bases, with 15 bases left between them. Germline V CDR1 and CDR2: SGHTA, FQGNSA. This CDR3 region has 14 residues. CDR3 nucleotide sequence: TGTGCCAGCAGCTTACTGACCGGGACAAAGGAAGCTTTCTTT. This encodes CASSLLTGTKEAFF.

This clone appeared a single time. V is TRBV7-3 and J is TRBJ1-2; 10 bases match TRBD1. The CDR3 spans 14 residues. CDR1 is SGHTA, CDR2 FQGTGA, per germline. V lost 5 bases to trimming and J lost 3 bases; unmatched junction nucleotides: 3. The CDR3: CASSPTGGYYGYTF. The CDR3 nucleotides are TGTGCCAGCAGCCCGACAGGGGGCTACTATGGCTACACCTTC.